A selection of T cell receptor beta chains follows, all from one sample in a study of technical replicates of blood from a handful of donors. Libraries were prepared by immunoSEQ multiplex PCR; TCRdb keeps only in-frame clonotypes and omits some of them. The repertoire consists of 70,000 to 95,000 clones, with about 97% occurring once and the leading ten covering under 0.35%. Sequenced input: T cells isolated from PBMCs. The receptors come from a human donor in good health. CDR3s include the opening cysteine and the closing phenylalanine or tryptophan. Fields, in order: V gene, D gene, clone size, J gene, CDR3 DNA, CDR3 protein. A D gene is named only where the DNA matches it firmly. Size values are once, few and many counts, or a class for expanded clones, and some rows have none.

v_gene: TRBV5-6
d_gene: TRBD1
abundance: NA
j_gene: TRBJ1-2
CDR3nt: TGTGCCAGCAGAGGTTTCGGGACAGGGGGCGCATTAAACTATGGCTACACCTTC
CDR3aa: CASRGFGTGGALNYGYTF

v_gene: TRBV6-1
d_gene: NA
abundance: NA
j_gene: TRBJ2-1
CDR3nt: TGTGCCAGCAGGACAGATTACAATGAGCAGTTCTTC
CDR3aa: CASRTDYNEQFF

v_gene: TRBV4-1
d_gene: TRBD2
abundance: NA
j_gene: TRBJ2-7
CDR3nt: TGCGCCAGCAGCCAAGATGGGACGGGAGGACTTCACGAGCAGTACTTC
CDR3aa: CASSQDGTGGLHEQYF

v_gene: TRBV10-2
d_gene: NA
abundance: few
j_gene: TRBJ1-1
CDR3nt: TGCGCCAGCAGTGAGTCATTTGGCAGTTCTGAAGCTTTCTTT
CDR3aa: CASSESFGSSEAFF

v_gene: TRBV29-1
d_gene: TRBD2
abundance: NA
j_gene: TRBJ2-1
CDR3nt: TGCAGCGGGGCCGGGACTAGCGGATACAATGAGCAGTTCTTC
CDR3aa: CSGAGTSGYNEQFF

v_gene: TRBV2
d_gene: NA
abundance: NA
j_gene: TRBJ2-2
CDR3nt: TGTGCCAGCCTATTCGACACCGGGGAGCTGTTTTTT
CDR3aa: CASLFDTGELFF

v_gene: TRBV2
d_gene: NA
abundance: NA
j_gene: TRBJ2-1
CDR3nt: TGTGCCAGCAGTGACGAGGGGGGACTACTAAACAATGAGCAGTTCTTC
CDR3aa: CASSDEGGLLNNEQFF

v_gene: TRBV7-2
d_gene: TRBD1
abundance: NA
j_gene: TRBJ2-7
CDR3nt: TGTGCCAGCAGCTTACTTACAGGGGGTCTCTACGAGCAGTACTTC
CDR3aa: CASSLLTGGLYEQYF

v_gene: TRBV13
d_gene: NA
abundance: few
j_gene: TRBJ1-1
CDR3nt: TGTGCCAGCAGCTCAACAGTAGATACTGAAGCTTTCTTT
CDR3aa: CASSSTVDTEAFF

v_gene: TRBV6-1
d_gene: TRBD1
abundance: NA
j_gene: TRBJ2-6
CDR3nt: TGTGCCAGCAGTGAAGCTATTACAGGGGGCGTTTCCCCCAACGTCCTGACTTTC
CDR3aa: CASSEAITGGVSPNVLTF

v_gene: TRBV6-4
d_gene: TRBD1
abundance: NA
j_gene: TRBJ2-2
CDR3nt: TGTGCCAGCAGTGACCTGTTTAGAAGGGGGCACACCGGGGAGCTGTTTTTT
CDR3aa: CASSDLFRRGHTGELFF

v_gene: TRBV11-3
d_gene: NA
abundance: NA
j_gene: TRBJ1-3
CDR3nt: TGTGCCAGCACCCTGTACTCAAGCTCTGGAAACACCATATATTTT
CDR3aa: CASTLYSSSGNTIYF

v_gene: TRBV11-2
d_gene: NA
abundance: once
j_gene: TRBJ1-5
CDR3nt: TGTGCCAGCAGCCCCGCAGGCAATCAGCCCCAGCATTTT
CDR3aa: CASSPAGNQPQHF

v_gene: TRBV5-1
d_gene: NA
abundance: once
j_gene: TRBJ2-5
CDR3nt: TGCGCCAGCAGCTTGGGGCAGGGTGAAGAGACCCAGTACTTC
CDR3aa: CASSLGQGEETQYF

v_gene: TRBV13
d_gene: TRBD2
abundance: NA
j_gene: TRBJ2-2
CDR3nt: TGTGCCAGCAGCCCTACCGGGACTAGCATCTTCGGGGAGCTGTTTTTT
CDR3aa: CASSPTGTSIFGELFF

v_gene: TRBV5-1
d_gene: TRBD2
abundance: NA
j_gene: TRBJ2-3
CDR3nt: TGCGCCAGCAGATTTTTAGCGGGAGGGGCAGATACGCAGTATTTT
CDR3aa: CASRFLAGGADTQYF

v_gene: TRBV9
d_gene: TRBD2
abundance: once
j_gene: TRBJ2-6
CDR3nt: TGTGCCAGCAGCGGGGAGGGTTCTGGGGCCAACGTCCTGACTTTC
CDR3aa: CASSGEGSGANVLTF

v_gene: TRBV25-1
d_gene: NA
abundance: NA
j_gene: TRBJ2-1
CDR3nt: TGTGCCAGCACAAGGGGATTGGGCAATGAGCAGTTCTTC
CDR3aa: CASTRGLGNEQFF

v_gene: TRBV9
d_gene: TRBD1
abundance: NA
j_gene: TRBJ2-2
CDR3nt: TGTGCCAGCAGCCCGCCCCCCACAGGGGGAGCCGGGGAGCTGTTTTTT
CDR3aa: CASSPPPTGGAGELFF

v_gene: TRBV10-3
d_gene: NA
abundance: NA
j_gene: TRBJ2-7
CDR3nt: TGTGCCATCAGTGAGTCGGTAGGACAGTCCTCCTACGAGCAGTACTTC
CDR3aa: CAISESVGQSSYEQYF

v_gene: TRBV4-2
d_gene: TRBD2
abundance: NA
j_gene: TRBJ2-3
CDR3nt: TGTGCCAGCAGCCGAGTTCTAGCGGGACTCACAGATACGCAGTATTTT
CDR3aa: CASSRVLAGLTDTQYF

v_gene: TRBV18
d_gene: NA
abundance: NA
j_gene: TRBJ2-5
CDR3nt: TGTGCCAGCTCACTGACGGGTATAGGGGAAGAGACCCAGTACTTC
CDR3aa: CASSLTGIGEETQYF

v_gene: TRBV27
d_gene: TRBD2
abundance: NA
j_gene: TRBJ2-2
CDR3nt: TGTGCCAGCAGCCTATGGGGGGGAGGGAACACCGGGGAGCTGTTTTTT
CDR3aa: CASSLWGGGNTGELFF

v_gene: TRBV19
d_gene: TRBD1
abundance: NA
j_gene: TRBJ2-7
CDR3nt: TGTGCCAGTAGTATAGATCGCGAGACAGGGGTAGCCTACGAGCAGTACTTC
CDR3aa: CASSIDRETGVAYEQYF

v_gene: TRBV14
d_gene: NA
abundance: NA
j_gene: TRBJ1-1
CDR3nt: TGTGCCAGCAGCCAGGAGGTGAACACTGAAGCTTTCTTT
CDR3aa: CASSQEVNTEAFF

v_gene: TRBV15
d_gene: NA
abundance: NA
j_gene: TRBJ1-2
CDR3nt: TGTGCCACCAGCAGTTCCAAGGGGCTGTCCTCCGGCTACACCTTC
CDR3aa: CATSSSKGLSSGYTF

v_gene: TRBV6-1
d_gene: NA
abundance: NA
j_gene: TRBJ1-2
CDR3nt: TGTGCCAGCAGCGCGAGGGTGTTAGATGGCTACACCTTC
CDR3aa: CASSARVLDGYTF

v_gene: TRBV6-4
d_gene: NA
abundance: NA
j_gene: TRBJ2-7
CDR3nt: TGTGCCAGCAGTGACAGGGAGCGGTACGAGCAGTACTTC
CDR3aa: CASSDRERYEQYF

v_gene: TRBV7-2
d_gene: NA
abundance: NA
j_gene: TRBJ2-3
CDR3nt: TGTGCCAGCAGCTTAACAAGGGGGGGGCGCCAGACGCAGTATTTT
CDR3aa: CASSLTRGGRQTQYF

v_gene: TRBV7-9
d_gene: NA
abundance: NA
j_gene: TRBJ2-3
CDR3nt: TGTGCCAGCAGCTTAACGGGAGCGGCAGATACGCAGTATTTT
CDR3aa: CASSLTGAADTQYF

v_gene: TRBV12-5
d_gene: TRBD1
abundance: NA
j_gene: TRBJ1-1
CDR3nt: TGTGCTAGTGGTTCTACAGGGGATCGATACACTGAAGCTTTCTTT
CDR3aa: CASGSTGDRYTEAFF

v_gene: TRBV7-2
d_gene: NA
abundance: NA
j_gene: TRBJ2-2
CDR3nt: TGTGCCAGCAGCTTAGGTTATACTAGGAACACCGGGGAGCTGTTTTTT
CDR3aa: CASSLGYTRNTGELFF

v_gene: TRBV7-2
d_gene: TRBD2
abundance: NA
j_gene: TRBJ2-7
CDR3nt: TGTGCCAGCAGCCGTACTAGCGGGAGGGCGGGGTACTTC
CDR3aa: CASSRTSGRAGYF

v_gene: TRBV4-1
d_gene: NA
abundance: NA
j_gene: TRBJ2-7
CDR3nt: TGCGCCAGCAGCCAAGTCGCAGACACCTCCTACGAGCAGTACTTC
CDR3aa: CASSQVADTSYEQYF

v_gene: TRBV7-2
d_gene: TRBD2
abundance: NA
j_gene: TRBJ2-5
CDR3nt: TGTGCCAGCAGCCCCGTGACTAGCGGGAGTCGGGGGACCCAGTACTTC
CDR3aa: CASSPVTSGSRGTQYF

v_gene: TRBV4-1
d_gene: NA
abundance: NA
j_gene: TRBJ2-5
CDR3nt: TGCGCCAGCAGCCAAGAGTACCCTAGGTATCTCGAGACCCAGTACTTC
CDR3aa: CASSQEYPRYLETQYF

v_gene: TRBV5-6
d_gene: NA
abundance: NA
j_gene: TRBJ2-1
CDR3nt: TGTGCCAGCAGCTTGGCCGGTGGACTTCAGTTCTTC
CDR3aa: CASSLAGGLQFF

v_gene: TRBV28
d_gene: NA
abundance: NA
j_gene: TRBJ1-5
CDR3nt: TGTGCCAGCAGTTTAGAACAGGTTTTCCATCAGCCCCAGCATTTT
CDR3aa: CASSLEQVFHQPQHF

v_gene: TRBV5-6
d_gene: TRBD1
abundance: NA
j_gene: TRBJ1-4
CDR3nt: TGTGCCAGCAGCGGACCGGGACAGGGTAATGAAAAACTGTTTTTT
CDR3aa: CASSGPGQGNEKLFF

v_gene: TRBV7-9
d_gene: NA
abundance: NA
j_gene: TRBJ2-3
CDR3nt: TGTGCCAGCAGCTTAGAAGCCTTAGATACGCAGTATTTT
CDR3aa: CASSLEALDTQYF

v_gene: TRBV19
d_gene: TRBD2
abundance: NA
j_gene: TRBJ2-1
CDR3nt: TGTGCCAGTAGTCCGGGGACTAGCGGGAGTGGTAATTTATACAATGAGCAGTTCTTC
CDR3aa: CASSPGTSGSGNLYNEQFF

v_gene: TRBV4-1
d_gene: NA
abundance: NA
j_gene: TRBJ2-7
CDR3nt: TGCGCCAGCAGCCAAGACACTTCCTACGAGCAGTACTTC
CDR3aa: CASSQDTSYEQYF

v_gene: TRBV2
d_gene: TRBD1
abundance: NA
j_gene: TRBJ1-2
CDR3nt: TGTGCCAGCCCGGGACAGGGGGCCTATGGCTACACCTTC
CDR3aa: CASPGQGAYGYTF

v_gene: TRBV28
d_gene: TRBD2
abundance: NA
j_gene: TRBJ2-5
CDR3nt: TGTGCCAGCAAAGACCCCACGGAGCGGGGACAAGAGACCCAGTACTTC
CDR3aa: CASKDPTERGQETQYF

v_gene: TRBV7-9
d_gene: NA
abundance: NA
j_gene: TRBJ2-1
CDR3nt: TGTGCCAGTGAGGACAGCGAATATGAGCAGTTCTTC
CDR3aa: CASEDSEYEQFF

v_gene: TRBV19
d_gene: NA
abundance: NA
j_gene: TRBJ2-1
CDR3nt: TGTGCCAGTAACCCTTCTACTTCCTACAATGAGCAGTTCTTC
CDR3aa: CASNPSTSYNEQFF

v_gene: TRBV20-1
d_gene: NA
abundance: NA
j_gene: TRBJ2-4
CDR3nt: TGCAGTAACGGACACCTTGACATTCAGTACTTC
CDR3aa: CSNGHLDIQYF

v_gene: TRBV28
d_gene: NA
abundance: once
j_gene: TRBJ2-5
CDR3nt: TGTGCCAGCAATGGAGGGTCACATCAAGAGACCCAGTACTTC
CDR3aa: CASNGGSHQETQYF

v_gene: TRBV6-5
d_gene: TRBD2
abundance: NA
j_gene: TRBJ2-7
CDR3nt: TGTGCCAGCAGAATAGCGGGAGGTACCTACGAGCAGTACTTC
CDR3aa: CASRIAGGTYEQYF